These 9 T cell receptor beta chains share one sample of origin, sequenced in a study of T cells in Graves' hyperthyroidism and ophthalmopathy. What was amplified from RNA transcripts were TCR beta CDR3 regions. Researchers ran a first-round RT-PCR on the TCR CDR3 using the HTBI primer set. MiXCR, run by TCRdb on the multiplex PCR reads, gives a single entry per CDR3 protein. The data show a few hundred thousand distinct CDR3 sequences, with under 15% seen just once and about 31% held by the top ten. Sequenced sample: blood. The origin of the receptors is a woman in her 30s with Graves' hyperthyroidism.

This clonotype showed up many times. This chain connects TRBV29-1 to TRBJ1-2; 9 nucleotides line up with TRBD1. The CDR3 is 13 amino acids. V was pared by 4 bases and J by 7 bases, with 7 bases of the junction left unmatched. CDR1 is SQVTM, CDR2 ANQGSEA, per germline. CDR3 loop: CSVATDRGGGYTF. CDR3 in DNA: TGCAGCGTTGCTACGGACAGGGGCGGTGGCTACACCTTC.

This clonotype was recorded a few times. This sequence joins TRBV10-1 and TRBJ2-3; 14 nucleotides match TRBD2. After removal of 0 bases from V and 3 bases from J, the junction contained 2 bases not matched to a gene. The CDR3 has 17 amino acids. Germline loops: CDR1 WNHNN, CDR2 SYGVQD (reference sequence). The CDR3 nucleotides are TGCGCCAGCAGTGAGTCGAGACTAGCGGGAGGGACAGATACGCAGTATTTT. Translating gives CASSESRLAGGTDTQYF.

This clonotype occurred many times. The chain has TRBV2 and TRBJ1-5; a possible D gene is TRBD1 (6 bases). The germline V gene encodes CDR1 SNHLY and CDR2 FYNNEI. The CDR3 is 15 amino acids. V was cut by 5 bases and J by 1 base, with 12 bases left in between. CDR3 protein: CASSRGASSNQPQHF. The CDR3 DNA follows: TGTGCCAGCAGTCGGGGGGCGTCGAGCAATCAGCCCCAGCATTTT.

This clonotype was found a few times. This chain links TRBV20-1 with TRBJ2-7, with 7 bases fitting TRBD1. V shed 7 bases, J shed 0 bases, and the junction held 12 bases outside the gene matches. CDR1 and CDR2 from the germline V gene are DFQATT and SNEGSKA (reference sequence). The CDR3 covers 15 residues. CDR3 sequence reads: CSVPLQGKSSYEQYF. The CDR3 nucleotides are TGCAGTGTCCCGCTACAGGGGAAGAGCTCCTACGAGCAGTACTTC.

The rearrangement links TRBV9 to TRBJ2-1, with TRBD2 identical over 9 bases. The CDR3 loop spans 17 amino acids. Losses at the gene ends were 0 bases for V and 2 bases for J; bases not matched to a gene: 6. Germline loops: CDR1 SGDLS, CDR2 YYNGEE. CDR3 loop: CASSVEGAGGPYNEQFF. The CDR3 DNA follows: TGTGCCAGCAGCGTAGAGGGAGCGGGAGGCCCCTACAATGAGCAGTTCTTC. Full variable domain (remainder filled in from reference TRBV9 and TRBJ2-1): DSGVTQTPKHLITATGQRVTLRCSPRSGDLSVYWYQQSLDQGLQFLIQYYNGEERAKGNILERFSAQQFPDLHSELNLSSLELGDSALYFCASSVEGAGGPYNEQFFGPGTRLTVL.

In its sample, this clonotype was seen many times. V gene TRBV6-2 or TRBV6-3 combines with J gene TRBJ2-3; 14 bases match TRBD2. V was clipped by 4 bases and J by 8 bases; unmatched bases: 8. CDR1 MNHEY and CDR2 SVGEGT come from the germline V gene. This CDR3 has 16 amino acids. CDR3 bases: TGTGCCAGCAGTTGGGGACTAGCGGGAGTAAAGGGTACGCAGTATTTT. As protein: CASSWGLAGVKGTQYF.

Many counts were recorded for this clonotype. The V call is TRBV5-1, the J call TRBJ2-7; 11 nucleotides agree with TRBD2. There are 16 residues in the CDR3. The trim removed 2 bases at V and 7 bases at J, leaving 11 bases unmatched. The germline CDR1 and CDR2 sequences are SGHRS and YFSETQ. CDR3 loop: CASSFLAGGPGVEQYF. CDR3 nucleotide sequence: TGCGCCAGCAGCTTCTTAGCGGGAGGGCCAGGAGTAGAGCAGTACTTC.

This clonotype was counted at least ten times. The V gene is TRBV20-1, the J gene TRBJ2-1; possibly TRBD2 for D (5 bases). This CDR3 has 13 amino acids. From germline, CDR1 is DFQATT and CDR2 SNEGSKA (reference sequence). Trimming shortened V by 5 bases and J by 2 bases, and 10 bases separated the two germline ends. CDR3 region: CSAFERAYNEQFF. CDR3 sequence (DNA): TGCAGTGCTTTCGAGAGGGCCTACAATGAGCAGTTCTTC.

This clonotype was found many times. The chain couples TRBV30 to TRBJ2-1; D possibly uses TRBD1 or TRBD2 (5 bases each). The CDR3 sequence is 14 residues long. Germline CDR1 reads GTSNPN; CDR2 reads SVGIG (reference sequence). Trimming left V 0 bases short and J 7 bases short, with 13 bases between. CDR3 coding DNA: TGTGCCTGGAGTGTACTCTTGAGGGGTAATGAGCAGTTCTTC. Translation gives CAWSVLLRGNEQFF.